This T cell receptor (beta chain) came from a study of response to subunit inactivated influenza vaccine. In this sample, this clonotype turned up a few times. Its antigen is undetermined. With 4 bases clipped from V and 2 bases from J, the junction kept 2 bases outside the gene matches. The CDR3 totals 14 residues. Germline V gene lookup returns CDR1 SGHKS and CDR2 YYEKEE (reference sequence). TCRdb ran MiXCR on the RT-PCR reads and lists one entry per CDR3 protein. The sample carries about 650,000 distinct CDR3 sequences, around 16% recorded once. General study points: It was the authors' suggestion that each seasonal influenza vaccination recruits few new T cells.

The sequence was collected from a man between 50 and 59 years old who received an inactivated influenza vaccine. The chain joins TRBV5-5 to TRBJ2-7; 11 nucleotides agree with TRBD2. The material was PBMCs from blood, obtained about 11 days after vaccination. The CDR3 region is CASSTGLAAYEQYF. In DNA, the CDR3 is TGTGCCAGCAGCACGGGACTAGCGGCCTACGAGCAGTACTTC.